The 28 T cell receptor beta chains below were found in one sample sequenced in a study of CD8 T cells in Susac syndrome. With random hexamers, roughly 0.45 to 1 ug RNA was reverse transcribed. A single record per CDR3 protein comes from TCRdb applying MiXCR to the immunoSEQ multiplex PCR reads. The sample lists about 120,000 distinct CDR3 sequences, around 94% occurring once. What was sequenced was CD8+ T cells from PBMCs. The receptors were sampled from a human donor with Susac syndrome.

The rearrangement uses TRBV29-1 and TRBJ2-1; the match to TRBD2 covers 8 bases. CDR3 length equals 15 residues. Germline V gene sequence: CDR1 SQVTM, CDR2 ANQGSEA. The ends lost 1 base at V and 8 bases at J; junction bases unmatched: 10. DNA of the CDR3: TGCAGCGTTGAAGGGGAACGGGAGGGCCGCTATGAGCAGTTCTTC. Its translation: CSVEGEREGRYEQFF.

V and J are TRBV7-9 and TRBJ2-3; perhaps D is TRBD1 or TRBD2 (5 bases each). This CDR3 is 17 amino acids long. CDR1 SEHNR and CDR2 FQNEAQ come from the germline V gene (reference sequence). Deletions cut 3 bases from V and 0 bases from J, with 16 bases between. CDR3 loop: CASSFPSGLTSTDTQYF. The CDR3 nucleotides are TGTGCCAGCAGCTTCCCCTCGGGGCTCACTAGCACAGATACGCAGTATTTT.

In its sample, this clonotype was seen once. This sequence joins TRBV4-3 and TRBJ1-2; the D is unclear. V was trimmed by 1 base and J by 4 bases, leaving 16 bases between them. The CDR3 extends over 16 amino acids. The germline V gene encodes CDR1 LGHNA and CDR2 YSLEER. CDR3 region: CASSQGRQDPFYGYTF. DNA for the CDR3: TGCGCCAGCAGCCAAGGTCGGCAGGACCCTTTCTATGGCTACACCTTC.

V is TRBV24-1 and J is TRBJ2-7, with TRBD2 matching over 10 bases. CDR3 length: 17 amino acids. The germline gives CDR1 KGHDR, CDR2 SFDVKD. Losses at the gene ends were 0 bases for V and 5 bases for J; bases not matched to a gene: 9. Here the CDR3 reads CATSDLKDQRGGNEQYF. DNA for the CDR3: TGTGCCACCAGTGATTTGAAGGATCAGCGGGGGGGAAACGAGCAGTACTTC.

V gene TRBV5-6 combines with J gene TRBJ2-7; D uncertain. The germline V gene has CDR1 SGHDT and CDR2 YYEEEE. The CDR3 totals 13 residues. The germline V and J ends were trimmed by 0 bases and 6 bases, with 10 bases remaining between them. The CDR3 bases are TGTGCCAGCAGCTTGGCGGTCGTTGGCGAGCAGTACTTC. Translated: CASSLAVVGEQYF.

The CDR3 DNA reads as TGCGCCAGCAGCCAAGATTTCAGGGCCGGACAGCCCCAGCATTTT. This encodes CASSQDFRAGQPQHF. The chain has TRBV4-1 and TRBJ1-5; tentative D call: TRBD1 (5 bases). The CDR3 totals 15 residues. The V end was cut by 0 bases, the J end by 7 bases, with 13 bases between. Germline lookup yields CDR1 MGHRA and CDR2 YSYEKL.

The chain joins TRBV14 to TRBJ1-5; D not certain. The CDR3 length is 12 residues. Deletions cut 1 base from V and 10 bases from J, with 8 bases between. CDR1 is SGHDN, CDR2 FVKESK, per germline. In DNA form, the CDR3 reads TGTGCCAGCAGCCAAGGCTACGGACCCCAGCATTTT. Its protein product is CASSQGYGPQHF.

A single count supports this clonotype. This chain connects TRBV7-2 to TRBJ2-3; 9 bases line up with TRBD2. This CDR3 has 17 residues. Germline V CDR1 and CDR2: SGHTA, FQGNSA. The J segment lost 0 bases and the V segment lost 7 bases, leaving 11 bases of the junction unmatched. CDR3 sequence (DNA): TGTGCCAGCACCGAGTGGGCTAGCGGGACTAGCACAGATACGCAGTATTTT. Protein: CASTEWASGTSTDTQYF.

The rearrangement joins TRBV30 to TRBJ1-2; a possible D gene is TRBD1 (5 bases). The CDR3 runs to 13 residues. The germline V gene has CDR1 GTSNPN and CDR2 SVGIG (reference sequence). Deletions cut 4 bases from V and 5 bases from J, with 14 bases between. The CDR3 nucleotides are TGTGCCTGGACGTCTTGGCAGGGTTATGGCTACACCTTC. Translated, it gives CAWTSWQGYGYTF. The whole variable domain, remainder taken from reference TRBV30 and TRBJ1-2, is SQTIHQWPATLVQPVGSPLSLECTVEGTSNPNLYWYRQAAGRGLQLLFYSVGIGQISSEVPQNLSASRPQDRQFILSSKKLLLSDSGFYLCAWTSWQGYGYTFGSGTRLTVV.

The CDR3 DNA reads as TGTGCCAGCAGCCAAGCACGTACCTACACTGAAGCTTTCTTT. As protein: CASSQARTYTEAFF. J is TRBJ1-1 and V is TRBV3-1; D unresolved. CDR3 length equals 14 residues. Germline lookup yields CDR1 LGHDT and CDR2 YNNKEL (reference sequence). V lost 1 base and J lost 3, with 9 bases in between.

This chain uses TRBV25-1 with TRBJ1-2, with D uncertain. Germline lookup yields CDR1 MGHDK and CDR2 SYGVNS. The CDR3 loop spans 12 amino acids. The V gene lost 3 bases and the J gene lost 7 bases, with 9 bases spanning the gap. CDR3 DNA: TGTGCCAGCAGTGAGGGAGCGGGTGGCTACACCTTC. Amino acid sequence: CASSEGAGGYTF.

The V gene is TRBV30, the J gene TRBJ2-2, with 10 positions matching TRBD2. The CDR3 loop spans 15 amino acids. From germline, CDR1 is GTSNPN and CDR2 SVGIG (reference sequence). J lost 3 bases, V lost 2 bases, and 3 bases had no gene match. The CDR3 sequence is CAWSPSGSDTGELFF. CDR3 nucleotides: TGTGCCTGGAGTCCTAGCGGGAGTGACACCGGGGAGCTGTTTTTT.

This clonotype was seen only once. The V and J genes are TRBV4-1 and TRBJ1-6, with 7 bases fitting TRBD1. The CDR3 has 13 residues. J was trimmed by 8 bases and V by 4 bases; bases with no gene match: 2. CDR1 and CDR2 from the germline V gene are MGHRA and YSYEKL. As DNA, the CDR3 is TGCGCCAGCAGCCCCGGGACAGATTCACCCCTCCACTTT. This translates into CASSPGTDSPLHF.

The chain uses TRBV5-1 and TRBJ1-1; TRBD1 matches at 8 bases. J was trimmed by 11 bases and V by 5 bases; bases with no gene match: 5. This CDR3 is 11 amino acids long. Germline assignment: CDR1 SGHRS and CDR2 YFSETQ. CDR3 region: CASRAGQGAFF. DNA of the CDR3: TGCGCCAGCAGGGCCGGACAGGGTGCTTTCTTT.

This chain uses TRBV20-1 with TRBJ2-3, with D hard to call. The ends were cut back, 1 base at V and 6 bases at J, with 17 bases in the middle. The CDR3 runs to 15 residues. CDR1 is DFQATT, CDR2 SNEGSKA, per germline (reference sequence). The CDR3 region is CSARGLGKEVDTQYF. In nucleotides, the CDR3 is TGCAGTGCTAGAGGCCTGGGTAAAGAAGTGGATACGCAGTATTTT.

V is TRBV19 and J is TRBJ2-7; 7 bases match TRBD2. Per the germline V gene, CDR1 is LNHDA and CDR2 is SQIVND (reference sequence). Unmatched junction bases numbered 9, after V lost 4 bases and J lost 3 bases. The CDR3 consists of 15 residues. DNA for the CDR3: TGTGCCAGTAGTAACCATGGGGCTAGCGGCTACGAGCAGTACTTC. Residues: CASSNHGASGYEQYF.

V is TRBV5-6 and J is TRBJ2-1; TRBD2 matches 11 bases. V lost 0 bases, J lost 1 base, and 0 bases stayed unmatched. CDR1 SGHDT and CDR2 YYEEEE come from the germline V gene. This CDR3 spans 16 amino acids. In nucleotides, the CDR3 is TGTGCCAGCAGCTTGGGGACTAGCGGGTCCTACAATGAGCAGTTCTTC. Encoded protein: CASSLGTSGSYNEQFF.

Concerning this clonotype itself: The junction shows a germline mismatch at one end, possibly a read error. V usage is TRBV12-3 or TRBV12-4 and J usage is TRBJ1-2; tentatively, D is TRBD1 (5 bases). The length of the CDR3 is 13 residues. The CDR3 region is CASSFDVLVGVAF. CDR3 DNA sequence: TGTGCCAGCAGCTTCGATGTGCTTGTGGGGGTGGCCTTC.

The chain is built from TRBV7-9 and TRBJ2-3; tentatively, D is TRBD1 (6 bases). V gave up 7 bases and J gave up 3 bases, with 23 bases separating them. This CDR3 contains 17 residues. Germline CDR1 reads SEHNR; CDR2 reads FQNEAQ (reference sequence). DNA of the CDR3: TGTGCCAGCACCCATACCGACAGGCCCCAAGGTACAGATACGCAGTATTTT. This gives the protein CASTHTDRPQGTDTQYF.

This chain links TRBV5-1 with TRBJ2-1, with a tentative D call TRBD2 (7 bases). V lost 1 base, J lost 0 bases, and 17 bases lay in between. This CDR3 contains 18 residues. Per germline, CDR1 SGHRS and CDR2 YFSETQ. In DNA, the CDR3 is TGCGCCAGCAGCTTGCCCACTAAGGGAGGGGGCTCCTACAATGAGCAGTTCTTC. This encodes CASSLPTKGGGSYNEQFF.

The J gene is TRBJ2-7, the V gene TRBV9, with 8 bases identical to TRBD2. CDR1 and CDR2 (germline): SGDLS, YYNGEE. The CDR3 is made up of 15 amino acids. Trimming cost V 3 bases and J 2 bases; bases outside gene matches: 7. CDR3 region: CASSAYSGTTYEQYF. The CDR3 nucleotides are TGTGCCAGCAGCGCGTATAGCGGGACTACCTACGAGCAGTACTTC.

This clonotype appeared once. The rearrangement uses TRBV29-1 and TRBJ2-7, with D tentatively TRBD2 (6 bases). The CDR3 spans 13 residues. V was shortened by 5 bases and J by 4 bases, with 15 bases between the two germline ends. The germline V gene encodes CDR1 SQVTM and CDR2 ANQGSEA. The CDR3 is CSVSGGMKYEQYF. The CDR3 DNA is TGCAGCGTTTCCGGCGGGATGAAGTACGAGCAGTACTTC.

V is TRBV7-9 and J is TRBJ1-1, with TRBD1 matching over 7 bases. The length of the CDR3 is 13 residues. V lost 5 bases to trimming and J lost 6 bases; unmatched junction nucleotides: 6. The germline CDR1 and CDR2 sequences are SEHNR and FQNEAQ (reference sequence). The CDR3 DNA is TGTGCCAGCAGCGGGGCGGACAGGCCTGAAGCTTTCTTT. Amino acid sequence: CASSGADRPEAFF.

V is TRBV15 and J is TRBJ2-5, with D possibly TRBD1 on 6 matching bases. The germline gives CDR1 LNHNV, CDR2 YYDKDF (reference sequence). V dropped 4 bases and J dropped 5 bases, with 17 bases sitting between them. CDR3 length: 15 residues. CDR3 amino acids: CATSISQGFWETQYF. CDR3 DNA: TGTGCCACCAGCATATCTCAGGGGTTCTGGGAGACCCAGTACTTC.

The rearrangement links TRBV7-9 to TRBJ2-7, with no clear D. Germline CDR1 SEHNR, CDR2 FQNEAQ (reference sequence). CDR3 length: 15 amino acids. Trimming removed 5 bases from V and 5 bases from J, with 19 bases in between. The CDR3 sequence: CASSPPSERVHEQYF. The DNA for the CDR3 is TGTGCCAGCAGCCCCCCCTCGGAACGGGTACACGAGCAGTACTTC.

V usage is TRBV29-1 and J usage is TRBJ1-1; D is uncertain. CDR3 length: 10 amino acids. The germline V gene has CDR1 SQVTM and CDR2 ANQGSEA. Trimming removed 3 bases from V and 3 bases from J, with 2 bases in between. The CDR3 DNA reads TGCAGCGTTGAGTACACTGAAGCTTTCTTT. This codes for CSVEYTEAFF.

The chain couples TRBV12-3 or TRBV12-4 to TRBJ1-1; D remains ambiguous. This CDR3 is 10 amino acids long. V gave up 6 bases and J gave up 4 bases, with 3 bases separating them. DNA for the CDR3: TGTGCCAGCAGCACCACTGAAGCTTTCTTT. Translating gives CASSTTEAFF.

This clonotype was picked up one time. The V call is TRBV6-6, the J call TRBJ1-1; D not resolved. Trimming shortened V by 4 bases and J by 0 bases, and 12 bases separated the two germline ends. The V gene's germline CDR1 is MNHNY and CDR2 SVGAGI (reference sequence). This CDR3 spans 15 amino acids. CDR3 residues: CASSSPGTMNTEAFF. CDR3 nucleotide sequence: TGTGCCAGCAGTTCCCCGGGAACCATGAACACTGAAGCTTTCTTT.